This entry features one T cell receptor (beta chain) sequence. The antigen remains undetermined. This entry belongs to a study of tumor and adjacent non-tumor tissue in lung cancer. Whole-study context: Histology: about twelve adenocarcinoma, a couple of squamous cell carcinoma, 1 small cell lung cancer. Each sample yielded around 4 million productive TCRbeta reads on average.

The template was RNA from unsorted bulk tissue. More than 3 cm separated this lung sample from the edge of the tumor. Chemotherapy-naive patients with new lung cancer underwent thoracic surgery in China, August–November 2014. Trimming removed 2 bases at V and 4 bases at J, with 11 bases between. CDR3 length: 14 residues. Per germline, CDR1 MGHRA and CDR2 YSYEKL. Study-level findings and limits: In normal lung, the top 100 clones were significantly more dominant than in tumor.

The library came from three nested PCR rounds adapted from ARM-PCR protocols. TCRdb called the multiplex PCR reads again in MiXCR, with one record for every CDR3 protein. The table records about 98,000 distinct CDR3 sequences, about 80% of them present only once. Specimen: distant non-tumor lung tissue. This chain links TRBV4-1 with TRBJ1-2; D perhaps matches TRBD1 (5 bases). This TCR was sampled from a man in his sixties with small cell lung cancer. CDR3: CASSQPDSLYGYTF. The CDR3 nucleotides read TGCGCCAGCAGCCAACCTGACAGCCTCTATGGCTACACCTTC.